The 5 T cell receptor beta chains below all came from one sample that was sequenced in a study of spatial heterogeneity in lung cancer. Findings and caveats of the study: Counts of expanded alpha and beta TCRs within tumors tracked the tumor nonsynonymous mutation count.

TCRdb processed the 5' RACE reads anew with MiXCR; each CDR3 protein has one entry. Of around 8,000 distinct CDR3 sequences in the sample, approximately 7.8% were seen once. As to time point: sample taken at primary tumor resection. Their cognate antigens are unknown. The input for sequencing was lung tumor tissue, taken at surgery. The receptors derive from a male donor with early-stage non-small cell lung cancer.

This clonotype is medium-sized by share. The size of this beta chain means little, since it is a stray read in a library made for alpha chains. The chain links TRBV11-2 to TRBJ2-1; D remains unclear. The CDR3 runs to 15 residues. V dropped 2 bases and J dropped 14 bases, with 22 bases sitting between them. CDR1 is SGHAT, CDR2 FQNNGV, per germline. Here the CDR3 reads CASSLQVVGISEKFF. For the CDR3, the DNA is TGTGCCAGCAGCTTACAGGTAGTCGGAATTTCGGAGAAGTTCTTC.

In its sample, this clonotype ranks as medium-sized. This beta chain is a stray read from a library made for alpha chains; its abundance is not meaningful. The chain recombines TRBV19 with TRBJ2-3; no clear D gene. Trimming removed 4 bases from V and 0 bases from J, with 8 bases in between. CDR3 length: 14 residues. Germline V lookup: CDR1 LNHDA, CDR2 SQIVND (reference sequence). This CDR3 is CASSSGPSTDTQYF. CDR3 bases: TGTGCCAGTAGTAGCGGTCCAAGCACAGATACGCAGTATTTT.

This clonotype has a count of ten or more. Since the library was made to target alpha chains, this beta chain is a stray read and its abundance is not meaningful. This chain joins TRBV27 and TRBJ2-5; D call uncertain. This CDR3 comprises 14 residues. Germline CDR1 MNHEY, CDR2 SMNVEV (reference sequence). V lost 3 bases and J lost 5, with 13 bases in between. The CDR3 region has the DNA TGTGCCAGCAGTTTGGGTACCGGGTTGGAGACCCAGTACTTC. Translated, it gives CASSLGTGLETQYF.

This clonotype was detected ten times or more. Being off target in a library aimed at alpha chains, this beta chain has a size of little meaning. The chain recombines TRBV9 with TRBJ1-1; possibly TRBD1 for D (5 bases). The CDR3 has 14 amino acids. V was clipped by 2 bases and J by 6 bases, with 14 bases between them. Germline assignment: CDR1 SGDLS and CDR2 YYNGEE. The CDR3: CASSVMPGRAEAFF. CDR3 coding DNA: TGTGCCAGCAGCGTTATGCCAGGGAGGGCTGAAGCTTTCTTT.

A note on this clonotype: This beta chain is off target for a library built for alpha chains, so its abundance means little. This chain uses TRBV18 with TRBJ2-7; D might be TRBD2 (5 bases). The CDR3 length is 16 residues. V was shortened by 6 bases and J by 2 bases, with 20 bases between the two germline ends. Germline V gene sequence: CDR1 KGHSH, CDR2 LQKENI. In nucleotides, the CDR3 is TGTGCCAGCTCCCCAAACATCGCGGGTTCTCCCTACGAGCAGTACTTC. Protein sequence: CASSPNIAGSPYEQYF.